This T cell receptor beta chain was obtained from a study of OX40 agonist ivuxolimab in advanced cancers. This table comes from immunoSEQ multiplex PCR, and its TCRdb copy is limited to in-frame clones, with some not included. The sample records some 57,000 clones, over 80% being singletons. The sequencing here drew on CD4+ or CD8+ T cells sorted from blood, taken in a trial of the OX40 agonist ivuxolimab. This TCR derives from an adult with an advanced solid tumor such as melanoma, head and neck, liver or kidney cancer.

This CDR3 is CASSFSGSHEQFF. Written as DNA, the CDR3 is TGTGCCAGCAGTTTTAGCGGGAGTCATGAGCAGTTCTTC. This chain links TRBV6-5 with TRBJ2-1; 9 bases line up with TRBD2. V lost 4 bases to trimming and J lost 8 bases; unmatched junction nucleotides: 3. Germline V gene lookup returns CDR1 MNHEY and CDR2 SVGAGI. The CDR3 consists of 13 residues.